One sample yielded the 27 T cell receptor beta chains listed below, sequenced in a study of cytomegalovirus exposure and HLA in healthy donors. Amplification used 60 Vbeta primers and 13 Jbeta primers. Libraries were prepared by immunoSEQ multiplex PCR; TCRdb keeps only in-frame clonotypes and omits some of them. The sample comprises 200,000 or so clones, approximately 80% of which are singletons, and approximately 2.9% rests with the top ten. Sequencing was performed on PBMCs. The source is a woman in her forties or fifties in good health and CMV-seropositive.

A few counts support this clone. This sequence joins TRBV6-5 and TRBJ1-4, with 9 bases that match TRBD1. The V gene end was trimmed by 10 bases and the J gene end by 0 bases; junction bases not matched to a gene: 6. The CDR3 runs to 15 residues. CDR1 MNHEY and CDR2 SVGAGI come from the germline V gene. CDR3 loop: CATQGQGATNEKLFF. CDR3 nucleotides: TGTGCCACCCAGGGACAGGGCGCAACTAATGAAAAACTGTTTTTT.

The genes are TRBV14 and TRBJ2-5; TRBD2 aligns across 9 bases. The CDR3 runs to 15 residues. Trimming at V came to 1 base and at J to 4 bases, leaving 4 bases not matched to a gene. Germline CDR1 reads SGHDN; CDR2 reads FVKESK. The CDR3 loop reads CASSQVRGRGETQYF. The CDR3 nucleotides read TGTGCCAGCAGCCAAGTGCGCGGGAGGGGAGAGACCCAGTACTTC.

The rearrangement uses TRBV15 and TRBJ1-5; D is possibly TRBD1 (5 bases). The V gene's germline CDR1 is LNHNV and CDR2 YYDKDF (reference sequence). The CDR3 covers 15 residues. V lost 0 bases to trimming and J lost 8 bases, with 14 bases between them. CDR3 nucleotide sequence: TGTGCCACCAGCAGAGATTTAAATATCAGGGAGCCCCAGCATTTT. Protein: CATSRDLNIREPQHF. Full variable domain (missing parts from reference TRBV15 and TRBJ1-5): DAMVIQNPRYQVTQFGKPVTLSCSQTLNHNVMYWYQQKSSQAPKLLFHYYDKDFNNEADTPDNFQSRRPNTSFCFLDIRSPGLGDTAMYLCATSRDLNIREPQHFGDGTRLSIL.

The rearrangement joins TRBV29-1 to TRBJ2-7; 7 nucleotides agree with TRBD1. Germline CDR1 SQVTM, CDR2 ANQGSEA. The CDR3 extends over 13 amino acids. The V gene end was trimmed by 6 bases and the J gene end by 7 bases; junction bases not matched to a gene: 12. The CDR3 DNA reads as TGCAGCGTGAGGCAGACAGGGATAATAGAGCAGTACTTC. Its protein is CSVRQTGIIEQYF.

This sequence joins TRBV15 and TRBJ1-3; 8 bases fit TRBD1. The CDR3 is 15 amino acids. V was pared by 2 bases and J by 2 bases, with 2 bases of the junction left unmatched. Germline CDR1 and CDR2: LNHNV and YYDKDF (reference sequence). The CDR3, as DNA: TGTGCCACCAGCAGATCGACAGGGGCTGGAAACACCATATATTTT. It specifies CATSRSTGAGNTIYF.

The rearrangement uses TRBV4-3 and TRBJ1-2; the D gene is possibly TRBD1 (6 bases). CDR1 is LGHNA and CDR2 is YSLEER in the germline V gene. The CDR3 runs to 16 residues. V lost 0 bases and J 7 bases, leaving 18 bases between the germline ends. The CDR3 loop reads CASSQDLLGTNGGYTF. CDR3 bases: TGCGCCAGCAGCCAAGATCTCCTCGGGACAAATGGTGGCTACACCTTC.

The genes are TRBV5-8 and TRBJ2-4; D remains ambiguous. The length of the CDR3 is 14 residues. The germline V and J ends were trimmed by 0 bases and 0 bases, with 4 bases remaining between them. Germline V gene data show CDR1 as SGHTS and CDR2 as YDEGEE. The DNA for the CDR3 is TGTGCCAGCAGCTTGGGTATAGCCAAAAACATTCAGTACTTC. Amino acids: CASSLGIAKNIQYF. Filled out from reference TRBV5-8 and TRBJ2-4, the complete variable domain reads EAGVTQSPTHLIKTRGQQATLRCSPISGHTSVYWYQQALGLGLQFLLWYDEGEERNRGNFPPRFSGRQFPNYSSELNVNALELEDSALYLCASSLGIAKNIQYFGAGTRLSVL.

The V and J genes are TRBV6-6 and TRBJ2-3, with 8 bases that match TRBD2. The CDR3 is 14 residues long. J gave up 4 bases and V 5 bases, and 5 bases lay outside the gene matches. CDR1 and CDR2 from the germline V gene are MNHNY and SVGAGI (reference sequence). This CDR3 reads CASSPGLVADTQYF. Here the CDR3 DNA reads TGTGCCAGCAGTCCGGGACTAGTGGCAGATACGCAGTATTTT.

This chain connects TRBV25-1 to TRBJ2-7, with D possibly TRBD2 on 5 matching bases. Trimming took off 7 bases at V and 7 bases at J, with 17 bases between the two ends. Germline loops: CDR1 MGHDK, CDR2 SYGVNS. This CDR3 is 13 amino acids long. CDR3 protein: CASTWGDHAEQYF. CDR3 DNA sequence: TGTGCCAGCACCTGGGGAGATCATGCGGAGCAGTACTTC.

The chain recombines TRBV14 with TRBJ2-1; 8 nucleotides agree with TRBD2. V gave up 4 bases and J gave up 7 bases; unmatched junction bases: 9. The V gene's germline CDR1 is SGHDN and CDR2 FVKESK. This CDR3 comprises 15 residues. CDR3 nucleotides: TGTGCCAGCAGCCCCTTCGGGGGGGCGGGGAATGAGCAGTTCTTC. Translation: CASSPFGGAGNEQFF.

CDR3 sequence reads: CASSLKSGAGGPGEQFF. The CDR3 bases are TGTGCCAGCAGCTTAAAATCCGGGGCGGGGGGGCCGGGTGAGCAGTTCTTC. The chain carries TRBV7-3 and TRBJ2-1; 9 bases line up with TRBD2. The CDR3 totals 17 residues. Germline V gene data show CDR1 as SGHTA and CDR2 as FQGTGA. The trim removed 1 base at V and 9 bases at J, leaving 13 bases unmatched.

The chain links TRBV5-4 to TRBJ1-2, with a tentative D call TRBD1 (5 bases). Trimming removed 4 bases at V and 1 base at J, with 8 bases between. CDR3 length: 13 amino acids. The germline V gene has CDR1 SGHNT and CDR2 YYREEE (reference sequence). The CDR3 DNA is TGTGCCAGCAGCCCGCAGGGTAACTATGGCTACACCTTC. Translating it yields CASSPQGNYGYTF.

This chain connects TRBV7-2 to TRBJ2-5; no definite D call. The V end was cut by 0 bases, the J end by 5 bases, with 13 bases between. Per the germline V gene, CDR1 is SGHTA and CDR2 is FQGNSA. The CDR3 has 15 residues. The DNA of the CDR3 is TGTGCCAGCAGCTTAGCGCGTGCTAGTGGGGAGACCCAGTACTTC. This codes for CASSLARASGETQYF.

The chain is built from TRBV30 and TRBJ1-6, with TRBD1 identical over 10 bases. V trimming: 2 bases; J trimming: 10 bases; junction bases outside the gene matches: 5. This CDR3 is 14 amino acids long. Per germline, CDR1 GTSNPN and CDR2 SVGIG (reference sequence). DNA of the CDR3: TGTGCCTGGAGTCTGGACAGGGGGATGTCACCCCTCCACTTT. Its protein product is CAWSLDRGMSPLHF.

The rearrangement links TRBV5-4 to TRBJ1-1; a weak D match, TRBD1 (5 bases). Trimming took 0 bases from V and 5 from J, leaving 17 bases between them. CDR1 and CDR2 from the germline V gene are SGHNT and YYREEE (reference sequence). The CDR3 has 16 amino acids. CDR3 sequence: CASSLGGRGRTTEAFF. The CDR3 DNA sequence: TGTGCCAGCAGCTTGGGTGGGCGGGGCCGAACGACTGAAGCTTTCTTT. The whole variable domain, remainder taken from reference TRBV5-4 and TRBJ1-1, is ETGVTQSPTHLIKTRGQQVTLRCSSQSGHNTVSWYQQALGQGPQFIFQYYREEENGRGNFPPRFSGLQFPNYSSELNVNALELDDSALYLCASSLGGRGRTTEAFFGQGTRLTVV.

This sequence joins TRBV15 and TRBJ1-4, with D tentatively TRBD1 (6 bases). With 0 bases removed from V and 7 bases from J, the gap between germline ends came to 18 bases. The CDR3 has 17 residues. The germline gives CDR1 LNHNV, CDR2 YYDKDF (reference sequence). The CDR3 region has the DNA TGTGCCACCAGCAGAGATCTAGTTGGGGGGGCTCGTGAAAAACTGTTTTTT. Translating gives CATSRDLVGGAREKLFF.

This clone appeared once. The rearrangement uses TRBV5-4 and TRBJ2-1; D may be TRBD1 (6 bases). V lost 4 bases and J lost 8, with 16 bases in between. The CDR3 loop spans 14 amino acids. Germline V gives CDR1 SGHNT, CDR2 YYREEE (reference sequence). The CDR3 nucleotides are TGTGCCAGCAGCCGGACAGCCTCCCTCGATGAGCAGTTCTTC. It codes for CASSRTASLDEQFF.

The chain employs TRBV7-9 and TRBJ2-5, with 7 bases lining up with TRBD2. V shed 5 bases, J shed 2 bases, and the junction held 5 bases outside the gene matches. The CDR3 is made up of 14 amino acids. The germline gives CDR1 SEHNR, CDR2 FQNEAQ (reference sequence). CDR3 loop: CASSPRLAQETQYF. The DNA for the CDR3 is TGTGCCAGCAGCCCCCGACTAGCACAAGAGACCCAGTACTTC.

The chain couples TRBV28 to TRBJ1-2; D perhaps matches TRBD1 (6 bases). This CDR3 region has 14 residues. V shed 3 bases and J shed 0 bases, with 8 bases lying between them. CDR1 and CDR2 (germline): MDHEN, SYDVKM. The chain's CDR3 is CASSLGASNYGYTF. The CDR3 DNA reads TGTGCCAGCAGTTTGGGGGCCTCTAACTATGGCTACACCTTC.

The chain carries TRBV12-5 and TRBJ2-3; the D gene is possibly TRBD2 (6 bases). V dropped 7 bases and J dropped 0 bases, with 17 bases sitting between them. The CDR3 totals 16 residues. Per the germline V gene, CDR1 is LGHNT and CDR2 is FRNRAP. The CDR3 region is CASAWVAGSSTDTQYF. CDR3 sequence (DNA): TGTGCTAGTGCCTGGGTCGCGGGGTCAAGCACAGATACGCAGTATTTT.

V gene TRBV9 combines with J gene TRBJ1-1; no clear D. V lost 0 bases and J 5 bases, leaving 14 bases between the germline ends. The CDR3 loop spans 15 amino acids. The germline gives CDR1 SGDLS, CDR2 YYNGEE. The CDR3 nucleotides are TGTGCCAGCAGCGTAGCGGCGGGAGGAGGGACTGAAGCTTTCTTT. Its protein is CASSVAAGGGTEAFF.

This clone was observed once. CDR3 coding DNA: TGTGCCAGCAGTCACAATCAGCCCCAGCATTTT. Amino acid sequence: CASSHNQPQHF. This rearrangement joins TRBV6-5 to TRBJ1-5; D call uncertain. The CDR3 sequence is 11 residues long. Germline CDR1 and CDR2: MNHEY and SVGAGI. V lost 5 bases and J 3 bases, leaving 2 bases between the germline ends.

The rearrangement joins TRBV28 to TRBJ2-3, with a possible D match to TRBD2 (5 bases). V was pared by 3 bases and J by 1 base, with 11 bases between. Germline CDR1 MDHEN, CDR2 SYDVKM. The CDR3 is 15 residues long. CDR3 nucleotide sequence: TGTGCCAGCAGTTTGGCGGGTAGCGGCACAGATACGCAGTATTTT. It yields the protein CASSLAGSGTDTQYF.

The count of this clone is one. V gene TRBV2 combines with J gene TRBJ2-7; tentatively, D is TRBD2 (5 bases). V was cut by 3 bases and J by 0 bases, with 15 bases left in between. There are 16 residues in the CDR3. Germline CDR1 is SNHLY and CDR2 is FYNNEI. Written as DNA, the CDR3 is TGTGCCAGCAGTGATATGGGTAGCGCGAGCTCCTACGAGCAGTACTTC. Amino acid sequence: CASSDMGSASSYEQYF.

This clone was counted only a few times. The chain links TRBV5-4 to TRBJ1-1, with TRBD1 matching 9 bases. V was pared by 3 bases and J by 4 bases, with 7 bases of the junction left unmatched. The CDR3 totals 15 residues. Per germline, CDR1 SGHNT and CDR2 YYREEE (reference sequence). The CDR3 DNA is TGTGCCAGCAGCTCCCGGACAGGGGAAAGCACTGAAGCTTTCTTT. It is translated as CASSSRTGESTEAFF.

The V gene is TRBV6-5, the J gene TRBJ1-3; D is unclear. V gave up 3 bases and J gave up 2 bases, with 8 bases separating them. This CDR3 is 14 amino acids long. Germline assignment: CDR1 MNHEY and CDR2 SVGAGI. The CDR3 region has the DNA TGTGCCAGCAGTTATAAGGCGGCTGGAAACACCATATATTTT. Translated: CASSYKAAGNTIYF.

The chain carries TRBV25-1 and TRBJ2-7, with 7 bases lining up with TRBD2. The V segment lost 6 bases and the J segment 2 bases; nucleotides outside the gene matches: 4. The V gene's germline CDR1 is MGHDK and CDR2 SYGVNS. CDR3 length equals 13 residues. CDR3 sequence: CASRPAGAYEQYF. DNA for the CDR3: TGTGCCAGCAGACCCGCGGGGGCCTACGAGCAGTACTTC.